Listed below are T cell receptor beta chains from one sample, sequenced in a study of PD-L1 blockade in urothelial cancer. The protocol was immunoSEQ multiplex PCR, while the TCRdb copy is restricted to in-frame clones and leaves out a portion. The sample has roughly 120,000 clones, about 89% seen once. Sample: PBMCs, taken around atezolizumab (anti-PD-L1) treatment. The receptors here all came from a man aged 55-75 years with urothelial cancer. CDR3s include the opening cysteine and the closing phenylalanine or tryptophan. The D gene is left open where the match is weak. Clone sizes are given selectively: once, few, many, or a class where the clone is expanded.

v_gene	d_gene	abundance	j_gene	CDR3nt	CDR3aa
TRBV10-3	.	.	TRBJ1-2	TGTGCCATCAGACAAGGAGTTGCTAACTATGGCTACACCTTC	CAIRQGVANYGYTF
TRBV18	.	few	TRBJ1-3	TGTGCCAGCTCACCTCGGCCAGTTTCGGGAGCAAGAAACACCATATATTTT	CASSPRPVSGARNTIYF
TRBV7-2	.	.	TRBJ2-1	TGTGCCAGCAGCTTACAGTTACAGGGCAATGAGCAGTTCTTC	CASSLQLQGNEQFF
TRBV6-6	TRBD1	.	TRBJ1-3	TGTGCCAGCAGGCCCGGAGGGGGCGAAGGAAACACCATATATTTT	CASRPGGGEGNTIYF
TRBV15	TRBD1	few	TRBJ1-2	TGTGCCACCAGCGGGGATCACAGGGGGCCGAACTATGGCTACACCTTC	CATSGDHRGPNYGYTF
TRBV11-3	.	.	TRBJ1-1	TGTGCCAGCACCACCTTCTCCGAGGCTGAAGCTTTCTTT	CASTTFSEAEAFF
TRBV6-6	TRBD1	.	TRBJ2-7	TGTGCCAGCAGTCCCACAGGGGGTACGTACGAGCAGTACTTC	CASSPTGGTYEQYF
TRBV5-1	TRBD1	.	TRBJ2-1	TGCGCCAGCAGCTTGGCCTCGGGACAGGGCTACAATGAGCAGTTCTTC	CASSLASGQGYNEQFF
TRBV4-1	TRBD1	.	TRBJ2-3	TGCGCCAGCAGCACGCGACAGGGTCTGGTAGGTACGCAGTATTTT	CASSTRQGLVGTQYF
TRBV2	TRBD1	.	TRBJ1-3	TGTGCCAGCAGTGACGGGACAGGGATCACCATATATTTT	CASSDGTGITIYF
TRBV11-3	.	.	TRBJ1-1	TGTGCCAGCAGCTTTCAGGAAATGGGCACTGAAGCTTTCTTT	CASSFQEMGTEAFF